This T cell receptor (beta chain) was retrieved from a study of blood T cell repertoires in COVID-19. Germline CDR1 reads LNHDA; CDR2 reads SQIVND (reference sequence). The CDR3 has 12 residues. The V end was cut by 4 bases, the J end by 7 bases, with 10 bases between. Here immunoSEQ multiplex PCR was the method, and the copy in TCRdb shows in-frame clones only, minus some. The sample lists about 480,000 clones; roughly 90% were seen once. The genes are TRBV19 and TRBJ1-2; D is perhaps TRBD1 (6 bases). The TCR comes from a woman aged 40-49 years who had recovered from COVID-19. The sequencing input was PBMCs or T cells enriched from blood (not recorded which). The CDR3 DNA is TGTGCCAGTAGTACCGACAGGCCTGGCTACACCTTC. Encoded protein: CASSTDRPGYTF.